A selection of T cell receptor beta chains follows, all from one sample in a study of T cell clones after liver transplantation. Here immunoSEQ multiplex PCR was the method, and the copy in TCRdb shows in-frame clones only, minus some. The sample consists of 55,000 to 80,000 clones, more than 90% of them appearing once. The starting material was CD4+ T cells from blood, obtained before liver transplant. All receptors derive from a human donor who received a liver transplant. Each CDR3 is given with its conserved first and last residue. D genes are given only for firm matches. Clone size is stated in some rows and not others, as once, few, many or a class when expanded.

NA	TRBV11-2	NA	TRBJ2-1	TGTGCCAGCAGCTTAGCCCAAGGGAGTAATGAGCAGTTCTTC	CASSLAQGSNEQFF
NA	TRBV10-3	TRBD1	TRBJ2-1	TGTGCCATCTGGGAGACAGGGTTCAATGAGCAGTTCTTC	CAIWETGFNEQFF
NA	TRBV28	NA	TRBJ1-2	TGTGCCAGTATCGTAGGGGGAAACGTCCATGGCTACACCTTC	CASIVGGNVHGYTF
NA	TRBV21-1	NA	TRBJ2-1	TGTGCCAGCAGCGAACATATCGCTAGGTATGAGCAGTTCTTC	CASSEHIARYEQFF
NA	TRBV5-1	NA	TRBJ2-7	TGCGCCAGCAGCTTAGGGGCGGCAGCCTACGAGCAGTACTTC	CASSLGAAAYEQYF
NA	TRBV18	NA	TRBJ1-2	TGTGCCAGCTCACCAGGAAGAAGCTATGGCTACACCTTC	CASSPGRSYGYTF
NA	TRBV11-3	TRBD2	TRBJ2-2	TGTGCCAGCAGCTCCCCGAGTAGCGGGAGTATTACCGGGGAGCTGTTTTTT	CASSSPSSGSITGELFF
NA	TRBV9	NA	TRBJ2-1	TGTGCCAGCAGCGTAGAAGAGCCTTACAATGAGCAGTTCTTC	CASSVEEPYNEQFF
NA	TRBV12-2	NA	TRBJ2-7	TGTGCAAGTCGCCTCACGCTCCTAGCGGGAGTCTACGAGCAGTACTTC	CASRLTLLAGVYEQYF
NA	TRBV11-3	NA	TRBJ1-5	TGTGCCAGCAGCCGGACGGACAATCAGCCCCAGCATTTT	CASSRTDNQPQHF
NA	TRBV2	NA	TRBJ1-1	TGTGCCAGCAGTTTATCAGGGGTCACTGAAGCTTTCTTT	CASSLSGVTEAFF
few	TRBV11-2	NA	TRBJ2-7	TGTGCCAGCAGCGCGAGCAGGTACGAGCAGTACTTC	CASSASRYEQYF